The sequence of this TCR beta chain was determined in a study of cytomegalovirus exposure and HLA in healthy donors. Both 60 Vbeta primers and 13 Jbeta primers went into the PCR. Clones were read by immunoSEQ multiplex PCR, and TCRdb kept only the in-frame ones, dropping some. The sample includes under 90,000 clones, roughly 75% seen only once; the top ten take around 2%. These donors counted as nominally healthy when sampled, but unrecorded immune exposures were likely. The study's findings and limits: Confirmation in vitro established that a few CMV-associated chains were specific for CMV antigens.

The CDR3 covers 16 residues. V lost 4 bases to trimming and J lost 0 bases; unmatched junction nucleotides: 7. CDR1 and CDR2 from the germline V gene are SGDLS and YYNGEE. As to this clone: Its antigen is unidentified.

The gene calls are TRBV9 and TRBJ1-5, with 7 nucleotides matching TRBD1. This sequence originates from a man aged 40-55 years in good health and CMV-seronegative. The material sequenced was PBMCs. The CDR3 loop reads CASSRTGDDSNQPQHF. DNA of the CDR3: TGTGCCAGCAGCCGGACAGGAGACGATAGCAATCAGCCCCAGCATTTT.